One and the same sample provided the 9 T cell receptor beta chains below, sequenced in a study of beta chain features in type 1 diabetes. The sequenced template was cDNA made from the entire isolated RNA. The data were produced by immunoSEQ multiplex PCR, yet TCRdb's version contains in-frame clones alone and is incomplete. Here the sample spans roughly 140,000 clones, about 44% being singletons. Sequences were obtained from Tregs from blood. Receptor source: a man between 18 and 29 years old in good health.

This clone has more than one count but fewer than ten. The V gene is TRBV7-2, the J gene TRBJ2-7; the match to TRBD1 covers 7 bases. This CDR3 comprises 16 residues. J gave up 2 bases and V 5 bases, and 12 bases lay outside the gene matches. Germline V lookup: CDR1 SGHTA, CDR2 FQGNSA. CDR3 protein: CASSHVGTEPTYEQYF. The DNA for the CDR3 is TGTGCCAGCAGCCACGTGGGGACAGAACCTACCTACGAGCAGTACTTC.

This clone was seen only a few times. This rearrangement joins TRBV5-1 to TRBJ1-5, with 7 positions matching TRBD1. V shed 4 bases, J shed 3 bases, and the junction held 4 bases outside the gene matches. CDR3 length equals 14 residues. Germline lookup yields CDR1 SGHRS and CDR2 YFSETQ. The CDR3 DNA reads as TGCGCCAGCAGCGCGACAGGGAACAATCAGCCCCAGCATTTT. Protein sequence: CASSATGNNQPQHF.

This rearrangement joins TRBV5-4 to TRBJ1-1, with D maybe TRBD1 (6 bases). CDR3 length: 14 amino acids. Trimming removed 4 bases at V and 4 bases at J, with 14 bases between. The germline gives CDR1 SGHNT, CDR2 YYREEE (reference sequence). CDR3 protein: CASSPQGVGTEAFF. In DNA form, the CDR3 reads TGTGCCAGCAGCCCACAGGGAGTGGGCACTGAAGCTTTCTTT.

In this sample, this clone turned up a few times. The chain uses TRBV30 and TRBJ2-3, with TRBD2 identical over 8 bases. There are 15 residues in the CDR3. Germline CDR1 reads GTSNPN; CDR2 reads SVGIG (reference sequence). After removal of 8 bases from V and 2 bases from J, the junction contained 12 bases not matched to a gene. The CDR3 protein is CARSRSGGPTDTQYF. CDR3 DNA sequence: TGTGCCCGGTCTAGGAGCGGGGGACCCACAGATACGCAGTATTTT.

This clone has just a few counts. This rearrangement joins TRBV4-2 to TRBJ1-1; 8 bases match TRBD1. V trimming: 4 bases; J trimming: 3 bases; junction bases outside the gene matches: 16. CDR1 is LGHNA and CDR2 is YNFKEQ in the germline V gene. The CDR3 spans 18 residues. CDR3 coding DNA: TGTGCCAGCAGCCCCCGGAAGCAGGGGGCTGCGTTGGACACTGAAGCTTTCTTT. The encoded protein is CASSPRKQGAALDTEAFF.

The J gene is TRBJ2-2, the V gene TRBV7-3; D is undetermined. Germline lookup yields CDR1 SGHTA and CDR2 FQGTGA. V was trimmed by 3 bases and J by 6 bases, leaving 8 bases between them. The CDR3 covers 13 residues. CDR3 amino acids: CASSFTPAGELFF. The CDR3 DNA follows: TGTGCCAGCAGCTTTACGCCAGCCGGGGAGCTGTTTTTT.

V gene TRBV9 combines with J gene TRBJ2-7; no reliable D call. Deletions cut 0 bases from V and 2 bases from J, with 12 bases between. Germline CDR1 and CDR2: SGDLS and YYNGEE. The CDR3 sequence is 15 residues long. In nucleotides, the CDR3 is TGTGCCAGCAGCGTAGCTACTGGAGCCCCCTACGAGCAGTACTTC. This codes for CASSVATGAPYEQYF. The whole variable domain, filled in from reference TRBV9 and TRBJ2-7, reads DSGVTQTPKHLITATGQRVTLRCSPRSGDLSVYWYQQSLDQGLQFLIQYYNGEERAKGNILERFSAQQFPDLHSELNLSSLELGDSALYFCASSVATGAPYEQYFGPGTRLTVT.

This clone has more than one count but fewer than ten. This sequence joins TRBV19 and TRBJ1-1; D is unresolved. The V and J ends lost 3 bases and 0 bases respectively, with 8 bases between them. Germline values: CDR1 LNHDA, CDR2 SQIVND (reference sequence). The CDR3 extends over 14 amino acids. The CDR3 reads CASSINSMNTEAFF. CDR3 bases: TGTGCCAGTAGTATCAACAGCATGAACACTGAAGCTTTCTTT.

The chain carries TRBV19 and TRBJ2-2; 10 bases agree with TRBD2. Germline V gene sequence: CDR1 LNHDA, CDR2 SQIVND (reference sequence). V was clipped by 9 bases and J by 3 bases; unmatched bases: 7. The CDR3 contains 15 residues. Here the CDR3 reads CASLTSGAHTGELFF. CDR3 nucleotide sequence: TGTGCCAGCCTCACTAGCGGGGCCCACACCGGGGAGCTGTTTTTT. Full variable domain (rest looked up from reference TRBV19 and TRBJ2-2): DGGITQSPKYLFRKEGQNVTLSCEQNLNHDAMYWYRQDPGQGLRLIYYSQIVNDFQKGDIAEGYSVSREKKESFPLTVTSAQKNPTAFYLCASLTSGAHTGELFFGEGSRLTVL.